Listed here is a single TCR beta chain. What it recognizes is unknown. TCRdb's table, derived via immunoSEQ multiplex PCR, lists solely in-frame clones and lacks some. The sample yields some 2,100,000 clones, approximately 96% seen once. The entry originates in a study of shared clonotypes between healthy human individuals. Whole-study results and caveats: Clonotypes that were shared across a handful of donors made up approximately 5.1% of naive CD4 clonotypes.

Trimming removed 2 bases at V and 1 base at J, with 6 bases between. The CDR3 has 15 residues. From germline, CDR1 is KGHSH and CDR2 LQKENI. The sample taken for sequencing was naive CD4+ T cells sorted from blood. Subset: CD45RA+ positively selected. The receptor was isolated from a young man in good health. This sequence joins TRBV18 and TRBJ2-6; D ambiguous. DNA of the CDR3: TGTGCCAGCTCACCAGAAACGTCTGGGGCCAACGTCCTGACTTTC. This translates into CASSPETSGANVLTF. The variable domain in full, completed from reference TRBV18 and TRBJ2-6, reads NAGVMQNPRHLVRRRGQEARLRCSPMKGHSHVYWYRQLPEEGLKFMVYLQKENIIDESGMPKERFSAEFPKEGPSILRIQQVVRGDSAAYFCASSPETSGANVLTFGAGSRLTVL.